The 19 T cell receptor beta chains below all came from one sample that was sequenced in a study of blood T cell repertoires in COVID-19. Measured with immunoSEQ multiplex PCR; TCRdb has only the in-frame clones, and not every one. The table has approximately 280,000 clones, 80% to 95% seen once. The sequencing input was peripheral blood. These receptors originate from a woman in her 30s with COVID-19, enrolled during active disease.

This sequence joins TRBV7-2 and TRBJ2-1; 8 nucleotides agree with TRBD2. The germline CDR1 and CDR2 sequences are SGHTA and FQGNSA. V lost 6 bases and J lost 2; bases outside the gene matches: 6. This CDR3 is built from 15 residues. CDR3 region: CASRHSGTPYNEQFF. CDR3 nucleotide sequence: TGTGCCAGCAGGCATAGCGGGACACCCTACAATGAGCAGTTCTTC.

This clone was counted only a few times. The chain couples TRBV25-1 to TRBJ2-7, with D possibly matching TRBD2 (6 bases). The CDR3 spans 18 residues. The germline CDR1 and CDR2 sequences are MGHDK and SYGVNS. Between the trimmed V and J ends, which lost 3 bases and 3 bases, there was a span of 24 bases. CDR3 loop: CASSDPLEEGDLIYEQYF. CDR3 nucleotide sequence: TGTGCCAGCAGTGACCCCCTGGAGGAGGGTGACCTAATCTACGAGCAGTACTTC.

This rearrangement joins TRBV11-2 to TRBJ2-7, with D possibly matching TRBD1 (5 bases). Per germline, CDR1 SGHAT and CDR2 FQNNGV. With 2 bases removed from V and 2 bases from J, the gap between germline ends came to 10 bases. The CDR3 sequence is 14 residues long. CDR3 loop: CASSLQGHAYEQYF. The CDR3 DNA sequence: TGTGCCAGCAGCTTACAAGGACATGCCTACGAGCAGTACTTC.

The CDR3 bases are TGTGCCAGCAGCTCACAGGGCCCTGAAGCTTTCTTT. This encodes CASSSQGPEAFF. The rearrangement uses TRBV5-8 and TRBJ1-1, with D perhaps matching TRBD1 (6 bases). The V and J ends lost 3 bases and 6 bases respectively, with 9 bases between them. The CDR3 has 12 residues. Germline V gene sequence: CDR1 SGHTS, CDR2 YDEGEE.

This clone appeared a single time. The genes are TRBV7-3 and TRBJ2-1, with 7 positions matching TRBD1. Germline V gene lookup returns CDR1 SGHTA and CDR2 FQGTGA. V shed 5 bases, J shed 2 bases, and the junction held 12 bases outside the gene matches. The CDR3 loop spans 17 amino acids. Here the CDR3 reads CASSASPRDSPYNEQFF. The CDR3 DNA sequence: TGTGCCAGCAGCGCTTCCCCACGGGACAGCCCCTACAATGAGCAGTTCTTC.

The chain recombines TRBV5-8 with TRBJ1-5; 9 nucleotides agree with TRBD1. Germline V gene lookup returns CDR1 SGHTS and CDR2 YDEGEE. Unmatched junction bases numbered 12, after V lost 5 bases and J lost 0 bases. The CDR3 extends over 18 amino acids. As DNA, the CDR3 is TGTGCCAGCAGTTGGGGACAGGGAAACCCTTATAGCAATCAGCCCCAGCATTTT. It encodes CASSWGQGNPYSNQPQHF.

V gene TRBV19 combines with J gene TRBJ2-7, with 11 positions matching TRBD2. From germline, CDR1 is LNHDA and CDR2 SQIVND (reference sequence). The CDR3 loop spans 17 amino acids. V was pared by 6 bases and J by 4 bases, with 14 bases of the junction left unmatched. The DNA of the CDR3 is TGTGCCAGTAGACCGCAGACGGGCGGGACTAGCGGATACGAGCAGTACTTC. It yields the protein CASRPQTGGTSGYEQYF.

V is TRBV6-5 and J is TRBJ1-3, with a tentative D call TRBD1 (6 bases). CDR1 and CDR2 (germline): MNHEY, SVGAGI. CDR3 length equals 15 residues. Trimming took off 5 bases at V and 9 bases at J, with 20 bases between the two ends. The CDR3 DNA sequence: TGTGCCAGCAGTATGACAGGACGTCTAGGTGGCACCATATATTTT. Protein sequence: CASSMTGRLGGTIYF.

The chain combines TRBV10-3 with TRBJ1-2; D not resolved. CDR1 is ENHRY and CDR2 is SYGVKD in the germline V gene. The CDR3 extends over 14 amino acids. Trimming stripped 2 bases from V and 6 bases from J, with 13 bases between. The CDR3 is CAISEQARRHGYTF. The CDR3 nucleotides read TGTGCCATCAGTGAGCAGGCTAGGAGGCATGGCTACACCTTC.

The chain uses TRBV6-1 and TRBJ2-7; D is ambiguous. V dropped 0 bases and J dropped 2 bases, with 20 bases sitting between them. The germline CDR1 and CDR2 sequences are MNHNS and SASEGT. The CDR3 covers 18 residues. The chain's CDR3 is CASSEALSAGAHPYEQYF. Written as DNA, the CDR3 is TGTGCCAGCAGTGAAGCGCTTTCGGCCGGAGCACACCCCTACGAGCAGTACTTC.

The CDR3 sequence: CASSPPGQGGEKLFF. The CDR3 bases are TGTGCCAGCAGCCCCCCGGGACAGGGGGGTGAAAAACTGTTTTTT. This chain uses TRBV3-1 (or the pseudogene TRBV3-2) with TRBJ1-4; TRBD1 aligns across 11 bases. V was clipped by 4 bases and J by 7 bases; unmatched bases: 5. The length of the CDR3 is 15 residues. Germline CDR1 reads LGHDT; CDR2 reads YNNKEL (reference sequence).

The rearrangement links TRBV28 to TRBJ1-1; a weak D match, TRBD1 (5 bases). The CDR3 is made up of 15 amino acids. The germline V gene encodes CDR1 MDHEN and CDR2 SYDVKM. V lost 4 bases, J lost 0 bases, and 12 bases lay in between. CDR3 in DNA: TGTGCCAGCAGTTATGGGGGGAGGGTGAACACTGAAGCTTTCTTT. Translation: CASSYGGRVNTEAFF.

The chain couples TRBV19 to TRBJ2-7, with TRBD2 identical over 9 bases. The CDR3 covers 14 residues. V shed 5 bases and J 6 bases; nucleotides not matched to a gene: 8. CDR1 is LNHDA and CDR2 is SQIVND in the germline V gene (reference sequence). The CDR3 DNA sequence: TGTGCCAGTAGTGAACCGGGACTAGCCAGCGAGCAGTACTTC. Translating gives CASSEPGLASEQYF.

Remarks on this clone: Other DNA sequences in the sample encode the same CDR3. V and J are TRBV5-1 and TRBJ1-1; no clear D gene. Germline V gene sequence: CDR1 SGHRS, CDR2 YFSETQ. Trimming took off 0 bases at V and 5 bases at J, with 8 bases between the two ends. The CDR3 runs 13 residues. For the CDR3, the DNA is TGCGCCAGCAGCTTGGTCCCGGGGACTGAAGCTTTCTTT. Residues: CASSLVPGTEAFF.

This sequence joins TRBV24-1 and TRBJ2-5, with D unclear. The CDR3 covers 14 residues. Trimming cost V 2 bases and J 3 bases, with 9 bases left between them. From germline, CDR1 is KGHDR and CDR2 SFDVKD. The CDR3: CATSDWATKETQYF. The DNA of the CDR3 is TGTGCCACCAGTGATTGGGCAACCAAAGAGACCCAGTACTTC.

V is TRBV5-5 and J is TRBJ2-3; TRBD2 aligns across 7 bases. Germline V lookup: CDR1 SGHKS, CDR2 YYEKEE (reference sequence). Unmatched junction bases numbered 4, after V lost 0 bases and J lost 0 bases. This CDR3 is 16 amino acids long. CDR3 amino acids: CASSLVASGSTDTQYF. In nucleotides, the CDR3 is TGTGCCAGCAGCTTGGTGGCTAGCGGTAGCACAGATACGCAGTATTTT. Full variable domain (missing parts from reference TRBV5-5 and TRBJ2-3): DAGVTQSPTHLIKTRGQQVTLRCSPISGHKSVSWYQQVLGQGPQFIFQYYEKEERGRGNFPDRFSARQFPNYSSELNVNALLLGDSALYLCASSLVASGSTDTQYFGPGTRLTVL.

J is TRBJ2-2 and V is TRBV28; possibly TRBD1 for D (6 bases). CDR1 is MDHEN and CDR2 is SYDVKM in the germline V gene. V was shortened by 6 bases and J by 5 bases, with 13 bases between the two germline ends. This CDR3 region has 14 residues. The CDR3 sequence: CASSSAGQTGELFF. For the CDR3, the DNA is TGTGCCAGCAGCTCCGCCGGACAGACCGGGGAGCTGTTTTTT.

CDR3 nucleotide sequence: TGTGCCAGCAGCCAAAGTGGTCAGGGTGGTGAAAAACTGTTTTTT. This translates into CASSQSGQGGEKLFF. The chain is built from TRBV3-1 (or the pseudogene TRBV3-2) and TRBJ1-4, with D perhaps TRBD1 (5 bases). V dropped 2 bases and J dropped 7 bases, with 14 bases sitting between them. The CDR3 runs to 15 residues. The germline V gene encodes CDR1 LGHDT and CDR2 YNNKEL (reference sequence).

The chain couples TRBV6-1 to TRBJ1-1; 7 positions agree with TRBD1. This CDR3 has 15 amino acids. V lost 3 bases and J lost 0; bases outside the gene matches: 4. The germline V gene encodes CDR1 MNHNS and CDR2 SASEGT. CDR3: CASSERTGLNTEAFF. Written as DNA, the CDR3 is TGTGCCAGCAGTGAGAGGACAGGACTGAACACTGAAGCTTTCTTT.